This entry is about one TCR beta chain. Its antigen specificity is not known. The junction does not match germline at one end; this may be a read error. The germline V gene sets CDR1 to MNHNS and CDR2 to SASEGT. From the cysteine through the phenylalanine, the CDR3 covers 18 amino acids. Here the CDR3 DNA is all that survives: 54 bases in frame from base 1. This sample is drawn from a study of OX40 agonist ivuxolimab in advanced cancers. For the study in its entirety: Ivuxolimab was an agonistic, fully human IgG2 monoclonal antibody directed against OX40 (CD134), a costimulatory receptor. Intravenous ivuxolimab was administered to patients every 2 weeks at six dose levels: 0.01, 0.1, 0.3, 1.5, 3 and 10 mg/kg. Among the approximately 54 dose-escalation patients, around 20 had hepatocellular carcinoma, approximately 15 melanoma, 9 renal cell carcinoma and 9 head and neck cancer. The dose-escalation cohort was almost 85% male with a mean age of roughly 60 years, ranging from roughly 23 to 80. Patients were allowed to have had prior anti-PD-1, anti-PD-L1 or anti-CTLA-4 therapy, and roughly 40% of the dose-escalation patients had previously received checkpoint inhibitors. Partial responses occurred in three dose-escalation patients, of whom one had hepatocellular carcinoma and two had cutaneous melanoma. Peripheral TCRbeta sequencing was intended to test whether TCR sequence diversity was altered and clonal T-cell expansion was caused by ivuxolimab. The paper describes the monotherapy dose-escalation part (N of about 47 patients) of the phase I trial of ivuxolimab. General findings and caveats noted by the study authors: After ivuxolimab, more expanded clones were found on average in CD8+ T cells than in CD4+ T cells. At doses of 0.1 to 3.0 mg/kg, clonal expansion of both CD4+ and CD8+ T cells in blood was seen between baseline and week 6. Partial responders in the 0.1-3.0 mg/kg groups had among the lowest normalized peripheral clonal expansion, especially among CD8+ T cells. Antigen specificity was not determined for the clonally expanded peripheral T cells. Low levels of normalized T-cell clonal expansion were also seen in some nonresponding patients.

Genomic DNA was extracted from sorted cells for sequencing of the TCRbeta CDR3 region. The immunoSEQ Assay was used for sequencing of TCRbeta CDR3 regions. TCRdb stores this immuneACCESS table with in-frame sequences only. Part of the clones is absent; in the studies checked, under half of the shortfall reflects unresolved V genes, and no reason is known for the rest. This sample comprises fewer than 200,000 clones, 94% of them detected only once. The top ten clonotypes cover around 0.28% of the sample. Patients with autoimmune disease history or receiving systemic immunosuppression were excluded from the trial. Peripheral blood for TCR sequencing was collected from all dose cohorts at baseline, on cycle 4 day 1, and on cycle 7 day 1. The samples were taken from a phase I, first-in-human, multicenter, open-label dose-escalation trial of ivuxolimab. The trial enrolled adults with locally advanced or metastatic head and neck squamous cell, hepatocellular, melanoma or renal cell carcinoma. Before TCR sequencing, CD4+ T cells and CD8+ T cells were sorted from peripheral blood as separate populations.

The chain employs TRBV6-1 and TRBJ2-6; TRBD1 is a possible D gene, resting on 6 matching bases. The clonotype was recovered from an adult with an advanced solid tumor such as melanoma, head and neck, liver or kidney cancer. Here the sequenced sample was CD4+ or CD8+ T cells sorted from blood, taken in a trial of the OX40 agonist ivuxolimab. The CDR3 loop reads CASSEQTGGTKSGQRPDF. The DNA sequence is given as TGTGCCAGCAGTGAGCAGACAGGTGGAACAAAGTCGGGCCAACGTCCTGACTTC.